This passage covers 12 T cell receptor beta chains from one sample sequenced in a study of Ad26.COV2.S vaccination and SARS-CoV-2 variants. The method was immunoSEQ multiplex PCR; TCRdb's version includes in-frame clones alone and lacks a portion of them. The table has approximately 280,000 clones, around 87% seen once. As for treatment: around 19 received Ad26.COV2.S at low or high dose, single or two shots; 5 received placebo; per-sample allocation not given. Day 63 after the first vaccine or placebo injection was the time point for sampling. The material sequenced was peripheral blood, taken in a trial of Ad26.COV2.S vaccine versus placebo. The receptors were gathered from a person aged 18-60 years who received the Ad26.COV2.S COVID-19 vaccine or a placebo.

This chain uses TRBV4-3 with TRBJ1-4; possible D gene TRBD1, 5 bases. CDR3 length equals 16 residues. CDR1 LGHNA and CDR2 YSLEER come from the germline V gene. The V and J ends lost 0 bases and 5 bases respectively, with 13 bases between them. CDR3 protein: CASSQDVFRGNEKLFF. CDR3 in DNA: TGCGCCAGCAGCCAAGACGTATTTAGGGGCAATGAAAAACTGTTTTTT.

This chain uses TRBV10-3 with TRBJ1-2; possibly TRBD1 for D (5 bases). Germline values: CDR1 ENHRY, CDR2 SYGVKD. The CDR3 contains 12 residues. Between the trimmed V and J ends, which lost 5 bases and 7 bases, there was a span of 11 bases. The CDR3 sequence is CAISTGSPGYTF. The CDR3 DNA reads TGTGCCATCAGTACAGGATCTCCTGGCTACACCTTC.

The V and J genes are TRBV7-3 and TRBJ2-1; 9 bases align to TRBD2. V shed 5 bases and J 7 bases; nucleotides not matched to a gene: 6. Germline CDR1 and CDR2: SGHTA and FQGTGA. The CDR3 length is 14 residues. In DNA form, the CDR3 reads TGTGCCAGCAGCAAGGGACTAGCAGTGAATGAGCAGTTCTTC. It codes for CASSKGLAVNEQFF.

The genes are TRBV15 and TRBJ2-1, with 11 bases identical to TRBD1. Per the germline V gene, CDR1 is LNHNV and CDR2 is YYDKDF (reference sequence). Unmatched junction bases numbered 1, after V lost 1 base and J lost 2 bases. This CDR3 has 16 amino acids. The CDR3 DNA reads TGTGCCACCAGCAGAGGGGGACAGGGGGCCTACAATGAGCAGTTCTTC. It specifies CATSRGGQGAYNEQFF.

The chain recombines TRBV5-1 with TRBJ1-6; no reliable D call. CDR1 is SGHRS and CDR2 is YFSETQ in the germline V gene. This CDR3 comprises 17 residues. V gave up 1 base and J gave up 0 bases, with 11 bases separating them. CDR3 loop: CASSLTGISSYNSPLHF. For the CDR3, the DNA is TGCGCCAGCAGCTTGACCGGGATTAGCTCCTATAATTCACCCCTCCACTTT.

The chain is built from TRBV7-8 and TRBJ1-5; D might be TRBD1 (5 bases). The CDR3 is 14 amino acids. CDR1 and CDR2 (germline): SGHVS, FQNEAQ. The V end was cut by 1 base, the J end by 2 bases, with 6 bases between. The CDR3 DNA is TGTGCCAGCAGCTTAGGCAGGGGCAATCAGCCCCAGCATTTT. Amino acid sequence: CASSLGRGNQPQHF. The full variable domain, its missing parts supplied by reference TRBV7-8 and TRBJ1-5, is GAGVSQSPRYKVAKRGQDVALRCDPISGHVSLFWYQQALGQGPEFLTYFQNEAQLDKSGLPSDRFFAERPEGSVSTLKIQRTQQEDSAVYLCASSLGRGNQPQHFGDGTRLSIL.

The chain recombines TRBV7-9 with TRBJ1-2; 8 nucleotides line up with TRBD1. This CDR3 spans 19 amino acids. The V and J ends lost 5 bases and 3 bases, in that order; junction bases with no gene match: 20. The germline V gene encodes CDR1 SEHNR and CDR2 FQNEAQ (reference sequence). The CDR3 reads CASSQTIPGWQGADYGYTF. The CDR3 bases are TGTGCCAGCAGCCAAACCATCCCGGGGTGGCAGGGGGCCGACTATGGCTACACCTTC.

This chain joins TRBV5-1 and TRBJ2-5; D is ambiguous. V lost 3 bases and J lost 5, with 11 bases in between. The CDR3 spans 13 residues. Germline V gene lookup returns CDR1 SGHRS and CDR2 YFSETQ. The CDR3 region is CASSSLTDETQYF. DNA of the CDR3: TGCGCCAGCAGCTCCTTGACCGACGAGACCCAGTACTTC.

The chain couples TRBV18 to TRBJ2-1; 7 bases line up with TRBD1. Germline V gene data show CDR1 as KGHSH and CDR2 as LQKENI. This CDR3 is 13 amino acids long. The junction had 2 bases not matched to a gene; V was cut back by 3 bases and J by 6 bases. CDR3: CASSPGQLNEQFF. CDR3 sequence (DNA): TGTGCCAGCTCACCGGGACAGCTCAATGAGCAGTTCTTC.

The CDR3: CASSFSRTPYNYGYTF. CDR3 bases: TGTGCCAGCAGCTTTTCTCGGACACCCTATAACTATGGCTACACCTTC. This sequence joins TRBV6-2 or TRBV6-3 and TRBJ1-2; TRBD1 is a possible D gene (5 bases). V was clipped by 6 bases and J by 1 base, with 18 bases between them. Germline loops: CDR1 MNHEY, CDR2 SVGEGT. This CDR3 region has 16 residues.

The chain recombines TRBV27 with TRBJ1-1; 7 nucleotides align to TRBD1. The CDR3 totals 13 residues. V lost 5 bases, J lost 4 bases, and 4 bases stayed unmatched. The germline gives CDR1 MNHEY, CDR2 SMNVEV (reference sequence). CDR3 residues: CASSQGGATEAFF. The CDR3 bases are TGTGCCAGCAGTCAGGGGGGGGCCACTGAAGCTTTCTTT.

CDR3 in DNA: TGTGCCAGCAGTGGGTCGGACAGGGGGTATAACAATGAGCAGTTCTTC. Its protein is CASSGSDRGYNNEQFF. The chain joins TRBV2 to TRBJ2-1; 10 bases are shared with TRBD1. Germline CDR1 is SNHLY and CDR2 is FYNNEI. The CDR3 runs 16 residues. The V gene end was trimmed by 4 bases and the J gene end by 5 bases; junction bases not matched to a gene: 8.